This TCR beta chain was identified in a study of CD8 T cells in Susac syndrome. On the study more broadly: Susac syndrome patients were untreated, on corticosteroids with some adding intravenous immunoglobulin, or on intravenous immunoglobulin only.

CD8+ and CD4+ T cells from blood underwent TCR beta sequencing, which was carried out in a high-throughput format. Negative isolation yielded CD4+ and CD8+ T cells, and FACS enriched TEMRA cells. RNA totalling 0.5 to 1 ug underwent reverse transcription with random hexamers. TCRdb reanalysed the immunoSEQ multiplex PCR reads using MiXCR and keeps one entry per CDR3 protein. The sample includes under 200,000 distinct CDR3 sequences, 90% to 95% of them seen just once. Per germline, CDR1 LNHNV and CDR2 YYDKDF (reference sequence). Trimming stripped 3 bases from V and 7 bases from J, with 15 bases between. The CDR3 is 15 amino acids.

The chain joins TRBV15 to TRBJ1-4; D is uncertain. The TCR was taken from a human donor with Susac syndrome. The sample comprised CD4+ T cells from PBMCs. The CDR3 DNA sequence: TGTGCCACCAGCAGGCCCGTGGTTCGGGGTGAAAAACTGTTTTTT. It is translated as CATSRPVVRGEKLFF.